The source of this TCR beta chain is a study of T-cell memory formation after mild COVID-19. Study outcomes and limitations: A balance of CD4 and CD8 characterized clones contracting day 15 to 85, whereas later expanders leaned CD4+. Pre-infection memory contained some responding clones, which suggested that cross-reactive memory had joined.

This clonotype has just a few counts. Its antigen is as yet unknown. One entry per CDR3 protein results from TCRdb running MiXCR on the 5' RACE reads. The table has 98,000 or so distinct CDR3 sequences, roughly 19% seen once. CDR1 and CDR2 (germline): MNHEY, SVGAGI. Trimming shortened V by 2 bases and J by 0 bases, and 10 bases separated the two germline ends. The CDR3 loop spans 15 amino acids. This receptor was taken from a young man who had mild COVID-19 (a few samples of this study predate the infection). Cell type and time point are not known. Sample: PBMCs or a T cell subset sorted from them (not recorded which). The chain joins TRBV6-5 to TRBJ1-1; tentative D call: TRBD1 (5 bases). The CDR3 nucleotides are TGTGCCAGCAGTTACAGGGCCAGGGTGAACACTGAAGCTTTCTTT. Amino acid sequence: CASSYRARVNTEAFF.